Described below is a single T cell receptor (beta chain) sequence and its context. Its antigen target is currently unknown. Base quality data are lacking; no much larger clone is found one base away. Per the publication, the treatment or condition label means: approximately 18 received Ad26.COV2.S at low or high dose, single or two shots; five or six received placebo; per-sample allocation not given. Repertoires of vaccine and placebo recipients were sequenced from samples taken on day 63 after the first injection. Cohort 1b enrolled roughly 25 adults aged 18-55 years at a single site in Boston, USA, between 29 July and 7 August 2020. Ad26.COV2.S was a replication-incompetent adenovirus type 26 vector expressing a prefusion-stabilized SARS-CoV-2 spike protein from the original Wuhan strain. This sample was taken from a study of Ad26.COV2.S vaccination and SARS-CoV-2 variants listed by TCRdb under 2021. General notes on the study: Donors in the vaccine arm were drawn from COV1001, a multicentre, randomized, double-blind, placebo-controlled phase I-IIa trial testing Ad26.COV2.S in healthy adults. Trial participants were randomized into five groups of five: low-dose or high-dose Ad26.COV2.S given once or twice, or placebo on both occasions. Ad26.COV2.S was administered intramuscularly at 5 x 10^10 or 1 x 10^11 viral particles, either as a single shot or as two shots given 56 days apart. Investigators did not know the trial group allocation while performing experiments and assessing outcomes. TCRbeta repertoire sequencing was used to assess the specificity and breadth of SARS-CoV-2-reactive T cell receptors after Ad26.COV2.S vaccination. A total of around 32 samples were included in the TCR-sequenced set, comprising around 19 Ad26.COV2.S vaccine recipients, 5 placebo recipients and 8 SARS-CoV-2 convalescent individuals.

The immunoSEQ Assay was used to sequence TCRbeta CDR3 regions. After extraction, genomic DNA underwent amplification by bias-controlled multiplex PCR, followed by high-throughput sequencing. Concerning the study's data processing: To quantify the absolute abundance of every unique TCRbeta CDR3 region, sequences were collapsed and filtered. T cell fraction was estimated by normalizing TCRbeta template counts to usable DNA, which was measured by amplifying reference genes present in all nucleated cells. Repertoire TCRs were annotated as SARS-CoV-2-specific when V gene, CDR3 amino acid sequence and J gene were exactly matched to a known reactive TCR set. The reference SARS-CoV-2 TCR set was derived from MIRA and filtered for enrichment in COVID-19-positive ImmuneCODE repertoires, a step that removed public or cross-reactive TCRs. Using the MIRA antigens, annotated TCRs were further analysed by specific ORF or by position within an ORF. Breadth was defined as annotated unique rearrangements over total unique productive rearrangements; depth was the summed frequency of those rearrangements. Two-sided Wilcoxon rank-sum tests were used to compare TCR breadth between groups. Sourced from immuneACCESS, this table was stored by TCRdb with only in-frame sequences that have V and J called. A share of the clones is absent; for the studies checked, an unresolved V gene accounts for under half, and the remainder has no known explanation. V and J calls and clone size are copied from that table; D and trimming were computed from the DNA. For this sample there are roughly 240,000 clones; 70% to 90% appear just once. Around 10% of the sample lies in the top ten.

The CDR3 has 13 amino acids, counting the end cysteine and phenylalanine. The CDR3 DNA has 39 bases and is translated from base 1. Reading the germline V gene gives CDR1 SGHTA and CDR2 FQGNSA. The germline ends are 9 bases apart after V is trimmed by 5 bases and J by 2 bases. Overall study results and their limits: The study was not powered for comparison of responses between vaccine doses or regimens. The authors noted that total T cell responses may have been underestimated by the TCR breadth and depth analyses. Non-spike TCR breadth was comparable between vaccine and placebo recipients, consistent with the vaccine containing only spike. Ad26.COV2.S recipients had higher spike-specific TCR breadth than placebo recipients (P = 0.0014). After vaccination, spike-specific CD8+ and CD4+ T cell responses were reported to show substantial breadth.

The receptor was isolated from a person aged 18-60 years who received the Ad26.COV2.S COVID-19 vaccine or a placebo. Recombination joined TRBV7-2 with TRBJ1-2, with the D gene uncertain. This specimen consisted of peripheral blood, obtained in a trial of Ad26.COV2.S vaccine versus placebo. The sequenced DNA is TGTGCCAGCAGCCCCGGGAACAACTATGGCTACACCTTC. This translates into CASSPGNNYGYTF.